A selection of T cell receptor beta chains follows, all from one sample in a study of cytotoxic CD8 clonotypes in ibrutinib-treated CLL. The table came from immunoSEQ multiplex PCR; TCRdb's copy has only in-frame clones and leaves some out. The table includes about 160,000 clones, about 80% detected once. Sequenced here: PBMCs, sampled after 12 months of ibrutinib treatment. The origin of the receptors is a human donor with chronic lymphocytic leukemia. CDR3s include the opening cysteine and the closing phenylalanine or tryptophan. Each record gives: V gene, J gene, D gene, clone size, CDR3 DNA, CDR3 protein. D genes are given only for firm matches. Only part of the rows carry a size: once, few, many, or a class if the clone is expanded.

>TRBV9|TRBJ1-2|NA|NA
TGTGCCAGCAACACCAATACAGGAGTCTATGGCTACACCTTC
CASNTNTGVYGYTF
>TRBV5-4|TRBJ2-1|TRBD2|NA
TGTGCCAGCAGCTTTAGTCCCGGAGCGGGGGGCCAGTACAATGAGCAGTTCTTC
CASSFSPGAGGQYNEQFF
>TRBV4-1|TRBJ1-3|NA|NA
TGCGCCAGCAGCCGAACACGATTGACCAGTATTGAATCAAACACCATATATTTT
CASSRTRLTSIESNTIYF
>TRBV27|TRBJ1-6|NA|few
TGTGCCAGCAACCTGGGGGGGGACGGGTCACCCCTCCACTTT
CASNLGGDGSPLHF
>TRBV7-2|TRBJ2-3|NA|NA
TGTGCCGCAAGTAGACTGTACACAGATACGCAGTATTTT
CAASRLYTDTQYF
>TRBV27|TRBJ2-2|NA|NA
TGTGCCAGCAGCCCAGGGCGAAACGGGGAGCTGTTTTTT
CASSPGRNGELFF
>TRBV19|TRBJ2-3|NA|few
TGTGCCAGTAGTATCACGACAGGGAGGGATACGCAGTATTTT
CASSITTGRDTQYF
>TRBV7-7|TRBJ2-1|TRBD1|NA
TGTGCCAGCAGCGGCGACAGGGTTAATGAGCAGTTCTTC
CASSGDRVNEQFF
>TRBV5-1|TRBJ2-7|TRBD2|NA
TGCGCCAGCAATACGGGGGGAGATACCTACGAGCAGTACTTC
CASNTGGDTYEQYF
>TRBV5-1|TRBJ1-2|NA|once
TGCGCCAGCAGCCTGGGGACCGGGGAGGGCTACACCTTC
CASSLGTGEGYTF
>TRBV10-3|TRBJ2-7|TRBD1|NA
TGTGCCATCAGTGATCTCGGGACAGGGAATACCTACGAGCAGTACTTC
CAISDLGTGNTYEQYF
>TRBV27|TRBJ1-1|NA|NA
TGTGCCAGCAGTTTATTTTGGGGCAGAGACATGAACACTGAAGCTTTCTTT
CASSLFWGRDMNTEAFF
>TRBV28|TRBJ2-2|NA|once
TGTGCCACTCGACTACCCAACACCGGGGAGCTGTTTTTT
CATRLPNTGELFF
>TRBV5-6|TRBJ1-1|TRBD1|NA
TGTGCCAGCAGCTTCCGGGACAGGGAACTTGCTGAAGCTTTCTTT
CASSFRDRELAEAFF
>TRBV28|TRBJ1-3|NA|few
TGTGCCAGCATATTGGGGGCATCTGGAAACACCATATATTTT
CASILGASGNTIYF
>TRBV19|TRBJ1-3|TRBD1|NA
TGTGCCAGTAGTACCGGGACAGCCTCTGGAAACACCATATATTTT
CASSTGTASGNTIYF
>TRBV28|TRBJ2-2|NA|NA
TGTGCCAGCAGTTTCTCTGGATTCGCGAACACCGGGGAGCTGTTTTTT
CASSFSGFANTGELFF
>TRBV28|TRBJ1-2|NA|NA
TGTGCCAGCTGCCCAGGGAACTATGGCTACACCTTC
CASCPGNYGYTF
>TRBV5-1|TRBJ2-5|NA|NA
TGCGCCAGCAGCTCGTACCAAGAGACCCAGTACTTC
CASSSYQETQYF